Following are 14 T cell receptor beta chains from one sample sequenced in a study of OX40 agonist ivuxolimab in advanced cancers. The table came from immunoSEQ multiplex PCR; TCRdb's copy has only in-frame clones and leaves some out. Of 52,000 or so clones listed, nearly 95% are singletons. Source: CD4+ or CD8+ T cells sorted from blood, taken in a trial of the OX40 agonist ivuxolimab. These receptors were collected from an adult with an advanced solid tumor such as melanoma, head and neck, liver or kidney cancer.

The chain combines TRBV4-2 with TRBJ2-1; TRBD1 or TRBD2 may be the D gene (6 bases each). Germline assignment: CDR1 LGHNA and CDR2 YNFKEQ. The CDR3 has 14 residues. The V end was cut by 4 bases, the J end by 6 bases, with 13 bases between. This chain's CDR3 is CASSRRLGGNEQFF. As DNA, the CDR3 is TGTGCCAGCAGCCGCCGACTAGGGGGCAATGAGCAGTTCTTC.

The chain links TRBV4-1 to TRBJ1-2; TRBD1 might be the D (6 bases). The CDR3 is 15 amino acids. Per germline, CDR1 MGHRA and CDR2 YSYEKL. V lost 1 base to trimming and J lost 5 bases, with 14 bases between them. CDR3 residues: CASSQVLGGAYGYTF. In DNA form, the CDR3 reads TGCGCCAGCAGCCAAGTACTGGGGGGCGCTTATGGCTACACCTTC.

The rearrangement uses TRBV4-3 and TRBJ2-1; D gene unclear. Trimming removed 5 bases from V and 7 bases from J, with 9 bases in between. The germline V gene has CDR1 LGHNA and CDR2 YSLEER. This CDR3 is 12 amino acids long. The CDR3 loop is CASSVHENEQFF. CDR3 coding DNA: TGCGCCAGCAGCGTACATGAAAATGAGCAGTTCTTC.

The chain uses TRBV2 and TRBJ1-3, with D possibly TRBD1 on 5 matching bases. Trimming left V 6 bases short and J 4 bases short, with 13 bases between. CDR1 is SNHLY and CDR2 is FYNNEI in the germline V gene. The CDR3 has 14 amino acids. The CDR3 reads CASRPRGEGNTIYF. The CDR3 coding sequence is TGTGCCAGCAGACCTAGGGGCGAGGGAAACACCATATATTTT.

The chain couples TRBV27 to TRBJ2-1; 10 bases are a match to TRBD2. Germline loops: CDR1 MNHEY, CDR2 SMNVEV (reference sequence). After removal of 6 bases from V and 4 bases from J, the junction contained 0 bases not matched to a gene. The CDR3 totals 13 residues. CDR3 sequence: CASRLAGYNEQFF. In DNA, the CDR3 is TGTGCCAGCAGACTAGCGGGATACAATGAGCAGTTCTTC.

This CDR3 is CAISDTSYNEQFF. The CDR3 DNA is TGTGCCATCAGTGATACAAGCTACAATGAGCAGTTCTTC. The chain is built from TRBV10-3 and TRBJ2-1; D gene ambiguous. Germline CDR1 reads ENHRY; CDR2 reads SYGVKD. V lost 3 bases and J lost 3, with 6 bases in between. The CDR3 covers 13 residues.

This clone appeared a single time. The chain employs TRBV28 and TRBJ2-7; D gene unclear. The CDR3 runs 18 residues. V was pared by 3 bases and J by 0 bases, with 21 bases between. The germline V gene encodes CDR1 MDHEN and CDR2 SYDVKM. The CDR3 spells CASSFLGKGSSGSYEQYF. CDR3 nucleotide sequence: TGTGCCAGCAGTTTCTTAGGGAAGGGTTCGTCGGGCTCCTACGAGCAGTACTTC.

The chain joins TRBV4-1 to TRBJ2-5; 11 bases agree with TRBD2. Germline V CDR1 and CDR2: MGHRA, YSYEKL. The length of the CDR3 is 16 residues. V dropped 1 base and J dropped 5; count of bases not matched to a gene: 6. The CDR3 bases are TGCGCCAGCAGCCAAGTTACTAGCGGGAGCGGGGAGACCCAGTACTTC. Translating it yields CASSQVTSGSGETQYF.

V gene TRBV2 combines with J gene TRBJ1-1; the D is unclear. The CDR3 extends over 12 amino acids. CDR1 is SNHLY, CDR2 FYNNEI, per germline. Deletions cut 4 bases from V and 1 base from J, with 4 bases between. CDR3 in amino acids: CASSAGNTEAFF. The CDR3, as DNA: TGTGCCAGCAGTGCTGGGAACACTGAAGCTTTCTTT.

The chain combines TRBV9 with TRBJ1-2, with 9 bases identical to TRBD1. The CDR3 runs 12 residues. Germline-derived CDR1 and CDR2 are SGDLS and YYNGEE. Unmatched junction bases numbered 6, after V lost 2 bases and J lost 13 bases. CDR3 protein: CASSVGQGDVTF. In DNA form, the CDR3 reads TGTGCCAGCAGCGTGGGACAGGGAGATGTCACCTTC. The variable domain in full, with the rest retrieved from reference TRBV9 and TRBJ1-2, is DSGVTQTPKHLITATGQRVTLRCSPRSGDLSVYWYQQSLDQGLQFLIQYYNGEERAKGNILERFSAQQFPDLHSELNLSSLELGDSALYFCASSVGQGDVTFGSGTRLTVV.

V usage is TRBV5-1 and J usage is TRBJ2-7, with D perhaps TRBD2 (6 bases). Germline CDR1 is SGHRS and CDR2 is YFSETQ. Trimming cost V 3 bases and J 4 bases, with 11 bases left between them. This CDR3 is built from 13 residues. The CDR3 reads CASSWVGGYEQYF. Written as DNA, the CDR3 is TGCGCCAGCAGCTGGGTTGGGGGGTACGAGCAGTACTTC.

The chain is built from TRBV27 and TRBJ2-3; D gene uncertain. Germline V gene sequence: CDR1 MNHEY, CDR2 SMNVEV (reference sequence). The CDR3 spans 13 residues. Trimming stripped 6 bases from V and 2 bases from J, with 9 bases between. CDR3 in amino acids: CASSISHTDTQYF. The CDR3 nucleotides are TGTGCCAGCAGCATCAGTCACACAGATACGCAGTATTTT.

The chain combines TRBV6-1 with TRBJ2-3; D perhaps matches TRBD2 (6 bases). V gave up 0 bases and J gave up 2 bases, with 15 bases separating them. The CDR3 has 17 amino acids. In germline, CDR1 is MNHNS, CDR2 SASEGT. CDR3 amino acids: CASSEAGGWGPTDTQYF. DNA of the CDR3: TGTGCCAGCAGTGAAGCTGGGGGGTGGGGTCCCACAGATACGCAGTATTTT.

J is TRBJ1-2 and V is TRBV19; D uncertain. This CDR3 has 13 residues. Germline-derived CDR1 and CDR2 are LNHDA and SQIVND (reference sequence). DNA of the CDR3: TGTGCTTGCTCCGGGCCTCCCCTCTATGGCTACACCTTC. It encodes CACSGPPLYGYTF.